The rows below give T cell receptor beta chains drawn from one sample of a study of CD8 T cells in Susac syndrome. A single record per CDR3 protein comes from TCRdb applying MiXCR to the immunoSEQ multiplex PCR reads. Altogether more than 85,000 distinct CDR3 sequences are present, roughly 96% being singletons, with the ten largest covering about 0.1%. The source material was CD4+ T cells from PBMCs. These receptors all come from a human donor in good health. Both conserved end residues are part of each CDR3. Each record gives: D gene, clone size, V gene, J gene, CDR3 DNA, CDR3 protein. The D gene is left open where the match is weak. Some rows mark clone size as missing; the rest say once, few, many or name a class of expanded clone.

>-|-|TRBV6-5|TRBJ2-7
TGTGCCAGCGGGGCCTACGAGCAGTACTTC
CASGAYEQYF
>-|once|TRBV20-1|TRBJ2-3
TGCAGTGCGGAGCGAAACGGAGGGTCAAGCACAGATACGCAGTATTTT
CSAERNGGSSTDTQYF
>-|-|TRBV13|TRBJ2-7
TGTGCCAGCAGCATCCGGCCGCAGGGAAGCTCCTACGAGCAGTACTTC
CASSIRPQGSSYEQYF
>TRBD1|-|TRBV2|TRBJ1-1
TGTGCCAGCAGGCGGGGACAGGGAATCGCTGAAGCTTTCTTT
CASRRGQGIAEAFF
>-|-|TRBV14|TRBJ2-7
TGTGCCAGCAGCCGCTGGCAGGGAATCGCCGAGCAGTACTTC
CASSRWQGIAEQYF
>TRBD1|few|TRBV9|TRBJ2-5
TGTGCCAGCAGCGCCTGGACAGGCCAGGAGACCCAGTACTTC
CASSAWTGQETQYF
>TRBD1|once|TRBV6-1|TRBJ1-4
TGTGCCAGCCGAACTTGGGACAGTAAGGAAAAACTGTTTTTT
CASRTWDSKEKLFF
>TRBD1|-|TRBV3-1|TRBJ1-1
TGTGCCAGCGGAGACAGGGGACGGACTGAAGCTTTCTTT
CASGDRGRTEAFF
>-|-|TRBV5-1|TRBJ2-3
TGCGCCAGCAGCTTGGGAGCTCTTCCGAGCACAGATACGCAGTATTTT
CASSLGALPSTDTQYF
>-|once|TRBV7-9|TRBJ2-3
TGTGCCAGCAGCTTAGCCCAATTGAATACGCAGTATTTT
CASSLAQLNTQYF
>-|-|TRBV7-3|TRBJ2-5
TGTGCCAGCAGCTTAGGCGGGTCTGAACGAAACCAGTACTTC
CASSLGGSERNQYF